Given below is one T cell receptor (beta chain) in context. This receptor's antigen is unknown. No much larger clone exists at a distance of one base, and base qualities are not known. The cohort consisted of 666 healthy bone marrow donors. Cohort members were all nominally healthy when sampled, although unrecorded immune exposures were likely present. CMV serostatus was positive for roughly 290 and negative for about 55% of the roughly 670 cohort members, and was not recorded for this donor. Every donor gave a peripheral blood sample, and the peripheral blood mononuclear cells from that sample were used for TCR beta sequencing. Genomic DNA extraction from the blood cell samples was performed with the Qiagen DNeasy Blood Extraction Kit. The entry originates in a study of cytomegalovirus exposure and HLA in healthy donors listed by TCRdb under 2017. In terms of the full investigation: An earlier analysis of several hundred of the donors reported 276 Gb of sequence data and 95 million to 130 million unique TCR beta sequences obtained from 180 million or so T cells. Roughly 300 gigabases of sequencing data and approximately 80 million unique TCR sequences were included in an early release covering 550 to 650 HLA-typed donors. Of the 350 to 400 genotyped donors, around 81% fell in the genetic ancestry cluster associated with self-reported Caucasian donors. The aim of the study was to test whether cataloging public T cell receptors could identify signatures of past pathogen exposure. The T cell repertoires of under 750 subjects were profiled by immunosequencing and related to cytomegalovirus serostatus. Along with the approximately 650-subject first cohort, a separate validation cohort of 120 different subjects was used. High-throughput TCR immunosequencing, statistical association of individual TCRs with disease status, and machine learning were combined to predict cytomegalovirus infection status. A later analysis re-examined previously published TCR beta repertoires from more than 650 donors and added high-resolution HLA genotyping to investigate patterns of TCR occurrence. Rather than using new phenotypic data, the later analysis identified candidate immune exposures from TCR beta sequences and from how often those sequences occurred across donors. In an earlier analysis of more than 550 of the donors, high-throughput TCR beta sequencing was used to judge whether each TCR beta V gene segment behaved as functional or pseudogenic. Donor age, sex, ethnicity and CMV serostatus were compiled together with the repertoire data. In a later genetic analysis, genome-wide SNP genotypes for about three fifths of the 666 donors were used, and that subset was treated as a discovery cohort. Every discovery cohort repertoire had been produced on one sequencing platform. HLA typing covered class I and class II loci at four-digit resolution. Typing coverage differed by locus: A, B, C, DRB1 and DQB1 were typed in about 620-640 donors, DQA1 in 522, DPA1 in 600 to 610, and DPB1 in roughly 450. Because of strong linkage in the cohort, roughly five DR-DQ haplotypes were treated as single units for association and clustering. Among about 410 genotyped donors of the cohort, an average of roughly 230,000 unique TCR beta nucleotide sequences was sequenced per donor, of which about 18% were non-productive.

Overall study outcomes, separate from this receptor: A later analysis found that most CMV-associated TCR beta chains appeared HLA-restricted, with HLA associations seemingly driven largely by CMV exposure. The earlier analysis of some 560 of the donors excluded about 16 rarely observed V segments, including chromosome 9 orphons, because counts were too low. In a later analysis, 15,000 to 20,000 TCR beta sequences were associated with specific HLA alleles at a false discovery rate of 0.05. In a later genetic analysis, fewer N-insertions in productive TCRs were reported among donors in an Asian-associated ancestry cluster than the approximately 710-donor mean. The cohort was sequenced for TCR beta chains only, and without alpha or paired-chain data the features that could be detected were limited. When HLA alleles, especially DR and DQ, strongly co-occurred, attributing TCR associations to individual alleles was difficult. Across donors, most TCR sequences were observed very rarely, whereas some public TCRs were present in many individuals. The study gave a list of 150 to 200 TCR beta chains associated with cytomegalovirus. Some IMGT-functional V segments, including TRBV6-2 and TRBV6-3, could not be distinguished by the 87-base-pair reads and were therefore excluded. The authors suggested that the approach could potentially be generalized to other disease states and immunological phenotypes. The classifier was reported to diagnose cytomegalovirus status with high specificity and sensitivity in both the original cohort and the validation cohort. Compared with equally common non-associated chains, HLA-associated TCR beta chains in a later analysis were more clonally expanded and had lower generation probabilities. In a later analysis, the rate of TCR association differed among HLA loci, with DRB1 alleles having the most associated TCRs and HLA-C alleles having the fewest. A further reported finding was that TCR beta sequences accurately predicted the HLA-A and HLA-B alleles for most subjects in the first cohort. In a later analysis, several top co-occurrence clusters were reported to appear linked to parvovirus B19, influenza, CMV and Epstein-Barr virus. In an earlier analysis of approximately 590 of the donors, most TCR beta V segments appeared in productive rearrangements about 87% or about 30% of the time, broadly matching IMGT annotations. In vitro tests confirmed that a few of the cytomegalovirus-associated TCR beta chains recognize cytomegalovirus antigens. CMV serostatus was the only immune exposure information available for the cohort. A cluster of highly shared sequence variants was judged likely to be a technical artifact of the sequencing pipeline. In a later genetic analysis, a missense DCLRE1C variant was associated with V-gene and J-gene trimming of TCR beta chains, and the association was replicated in an independent cohort. Because some donors lacked HLA typing at each locus, the association tests relied only on the typed subset. The presence/absence analyses assumed that sequencing depth was roughly uniform across donors, and that assumption may not be true. Linkage disequilibrium might explain the correlated functional status among segregating V segments, but an unknown experimental factor could not be excluded.

Relative to germline, V is missing 4 bases and J is missing 6 bases, with 11 bases of the junction outside any gene match. The germline V gene (reference sequence) yields LNHDA for CDR1 and SQIVND for CDR2. Its CDR3 holds 16 amino acids, cysteine through phenylalanine. Here the CDR3 DNA is all that survives: 48 bases in frame from base 1. Receptors were amplified or captured by the immunoSEQ multiplex PCR assay. For the multiplex PCR, a mixture combining 60 forward primers for TCR Vbeta segments and 13 reverse primers for TCR Jbeta segments was used. The CDR3 region of rearranged TCR beta genes was amplified from genomic DNA by a multiplex PCR assay. The Illumina HiSeq System was used to sequence the amplified TCR beta libraries as 87-base-pair reads. On the study's bioinformatics: A later analysis counted some 80 million unique TCR beta chains across the 500 to 850 repertoires, and roughly 9.9 million of these chains were shared by at least two donors. Raw reads were error-corrected and collapsed into unique sequences by a nearest-neighbor algorithm in which closely related sequences were merged to remove PCR and sequencing errors. CDR3 sequences were aligned to IMGT reference sequences to assign V, D and J gene segments. For a sequence to be retained, at least a six-nucleotide match to both a V gene segment and a J gene segment was required. Rearrangements were classified as productive when the CDR3 lacked stop codons and remained in frame with V and J, and all other rearrangements were classified as non-productive. CDR3 was defined according to IMGT convention as the region running from the second conserved V-encoded cysteine to the conserved J-encoded phenylalanine. The earlier analysis of around 640 of the donors excluded sequences that lacked an unambiguous match to a single V gene segment. In an earlier analysis of 587 of the donors, V segments were called functional above 56.7% productive rearrangements and were called segregating when the between-donor standard deviation exceeded 5%. To diagnose cytomegalovirus status from the catalog of TCR beta chain sequences, a statistical classification framework was built. In a later analysis, V and J genes were assigned by comparing TCR nucleotide sequences against IMGT/GENE-DB human TR gene sequences. Using the TCRdist pipeline, a later analysis assigned CDR3 sequences along with most-parsimonious VDJ recombination scenarios. In a later analysis, each TCR beta chain was defined by its CDR3 amino acid sequence together with its V-gene family, and reads lacking a unique V-gene family were excluded. In a later analysis, nearly 600 highly shared, low-generation-probability nucleotide sequences were removed to address suspected cross-contamination and a sequencing artifact. In a later analysis, a clonal expansion index for each public chain was calculated from normalized within-repertoire ranks of inferred template counts. In a later analysis, generation probabilities were computed using a VDJ recombination model fitted to out-of-frame rearrangements, and the results were checked against IGoR. A later analysis scored TCR-TCR, TCR-HLA and TCR-CMV co-occurrence with hypergeometric tests, applying a repertoire-size bias correction to TCR pairs. To estimate false discovery rates, a later analysis permuted the HLA or CMV assignments 20 times. A later analysis grouped co-occurring TCRs with DBSCAN, adding TCRdist sequence similarity when clustering within HLA-allele-positive subsets. For co-occurrence clustering, repertoires with fewer than 30,000 or more than 120,000 public chains were excluded, along with roughly 5 repertoires with anomalous nucleotide sharing. TCRdb obtained this table from immuneACCESS and retained in-frame rearrangements with V and J assigned. These tables miss some clones; where compared with another copy, unresolved V genes account for less than half of the shortfall, and the remainder is unexplained. V, J and clone size are taken as reported in that table, and D and trimming were inferred from the DNA itself. This sample lists fewer than 60,000 clones; about 50% were detected once. 12% of the sample goes to the ten largest clones.

The chain uses TRBV19 and TRBJ1-5, with 8 junctional bases fitting TRBD1. Sequencing input: PBMCs. The receptor was derived from a human donor in good health. The CDR3 amino acid sequence is: CASSTEGAGGGQPQHF. The sequenced DNA is TGTGCCAGTAGTACCGAAGGTGCAGGGGGCGGTCAGCCCCAGCATTTT.